This T cell receptor beta chain was retrieved from a study of T-cell memory formation after mild COVID-19. Whole-study results and caveats: Later expanders leaned toward CD4+, whereas clones contracting from day 15 to 85 were balanced CD4/CD8. SARS-CoV-2 specificity of second-wave clones peaking day 37 was unconfirmed. Cross-reactive memory apparently joined, as some responding clones appeared in pre-infection memory.

Trimming took 3 bases from V and 4 from J; bases not matched to a gene: 9. The CDR3 spans 16 residues. Germline CDR1 reads MDHEN; CDR2 reads SYDVKM. With regard to this clonotype: Its antigen is still unknown.

MiXCR, applied by TCRdb to the 5' RACE reads, yields one record per CDR3 protein. Of 95,000 to 110,000 distinct CDR3 sequences in the sample, about 15% were seen once. Specimen: PBMCs or a T cell subset sorted from them (not recorded which). The rearrangement uses TRBV28 and TRBJ1-5, with 7 bases fitting TRBD1. The TCR originated in a young man who had mild COVID-19 (a few samples of this study predate the infection). Cell type and time point are not known. CDR3 bases: TGTGCCAGCAGTTTGGACAGGCTGGTGGGAAATCAGCCCCAGCATTTT. The encoded protein is CASSLDRLVGNQPQHF. The complete variable domain, with remaining parts taken from reference TRBV28 and TRBJ1-5, reads DVKVTQSSRYLVKRTGEKVFLECVQDMDHENMFWYRQDPGLGLRLIYFSYDVKMKEKGDIPEGYSVSREKKERFSLILESASTNQTSMYLCASSLDRLVGNQPQHFGDGTRLSIL.